This T cell receptor (beta chain) was sequenced during a study of vaccination and CD4 T cells after COVID-19. About the research overall: Post-COVID draws followed diagnosis by a median around 92 days (range 35 to 161). For control cultures, the treatment was a CEFX pool, an HIV-1 Nef pool, or no peptide.

At the Johns Hopkins FTIC core, DNA taken from cultured CD4+ T cells was sequenced by way of the Oncomine TCR Beta short-read assay. TCRdb recomputed calls from the PCR reads with MiXCR, one row per CDR3 protein. The repertoire holds some 15,000 distinct CDR3 sequences, with around 30% as singletons. Worth noting for this clonotype: The antigen is undetermined.

The treatment was: roughly ten-day PBMC culture with coronavirus spike peptide pools or control peptides (ViraFEST assay). ViraFEST used peptide pools to expand antigen-specific T cells before TCR sequencing. The V end lost 1 base, the J end lost 4 bases, and 9 bases lay between the germline ends. The CDR3 extends over 13 amino acids. The germline gives CDR1 SGHDT, CDR2 YYEEEE. J is TRBJ2-7 and V is TRBV5-6, with a possible D match to TRBD1 (5 bases). Sequenced: cultured CD4+ T cells from blood. The origin of this receptor is a human donor with COVID-19. CDR3 nucleotides: TGTGCCAGCAGCTTGCAGGGCCGTTACGAGCAGTACTTC. It codes for CASSLQGRYEQYF.